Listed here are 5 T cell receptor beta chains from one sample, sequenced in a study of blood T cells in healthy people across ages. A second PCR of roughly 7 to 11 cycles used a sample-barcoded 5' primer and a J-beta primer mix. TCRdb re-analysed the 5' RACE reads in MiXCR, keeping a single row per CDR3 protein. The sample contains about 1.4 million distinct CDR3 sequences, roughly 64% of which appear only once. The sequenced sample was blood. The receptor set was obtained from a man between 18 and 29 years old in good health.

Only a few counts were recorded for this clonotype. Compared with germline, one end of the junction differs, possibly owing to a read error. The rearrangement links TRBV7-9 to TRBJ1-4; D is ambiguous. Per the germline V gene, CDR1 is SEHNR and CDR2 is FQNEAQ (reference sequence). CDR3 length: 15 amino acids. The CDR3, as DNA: TGCGCCAGCAGCTTGGATGGAGCAACTAATGAAAAACTGTTTTTT. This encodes CASSLDGATNEKLFF.

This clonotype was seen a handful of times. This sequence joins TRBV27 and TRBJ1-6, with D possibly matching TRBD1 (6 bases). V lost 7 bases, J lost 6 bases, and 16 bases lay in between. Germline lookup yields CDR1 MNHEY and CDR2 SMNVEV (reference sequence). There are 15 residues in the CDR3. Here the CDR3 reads CASKITGRPNSPLHF. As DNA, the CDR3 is TGTGCCAGCAAAATAACAGGGCGCCCTAATTCACCCCTCCACTTT.

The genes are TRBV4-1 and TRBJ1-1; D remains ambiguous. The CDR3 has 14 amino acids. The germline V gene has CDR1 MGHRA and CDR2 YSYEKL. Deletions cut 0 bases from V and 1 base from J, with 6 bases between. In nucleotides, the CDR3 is TGCGCCAGCAGCCAAGATTTGCAGAACACTGAAGCTTTCTTT. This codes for CASSQDLQNTEAFF.

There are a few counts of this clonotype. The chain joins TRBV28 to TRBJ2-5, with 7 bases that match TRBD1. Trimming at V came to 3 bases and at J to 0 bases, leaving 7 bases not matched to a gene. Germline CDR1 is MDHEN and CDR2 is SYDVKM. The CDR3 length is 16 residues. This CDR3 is CASSFLGTEYQETQYF. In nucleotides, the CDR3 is TGTGCCAGCAGTTTCCTCGGGACAGAGTACCAAGAGACCCAGTACTTC.

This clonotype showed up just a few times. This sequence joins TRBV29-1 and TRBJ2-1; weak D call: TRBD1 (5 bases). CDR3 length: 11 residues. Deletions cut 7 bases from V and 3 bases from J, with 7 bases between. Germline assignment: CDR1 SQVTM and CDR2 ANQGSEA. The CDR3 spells CSAGHYNEQFF. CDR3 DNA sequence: TGCAGCGCTGGACACTACAATGAGCAGTTCTTC.